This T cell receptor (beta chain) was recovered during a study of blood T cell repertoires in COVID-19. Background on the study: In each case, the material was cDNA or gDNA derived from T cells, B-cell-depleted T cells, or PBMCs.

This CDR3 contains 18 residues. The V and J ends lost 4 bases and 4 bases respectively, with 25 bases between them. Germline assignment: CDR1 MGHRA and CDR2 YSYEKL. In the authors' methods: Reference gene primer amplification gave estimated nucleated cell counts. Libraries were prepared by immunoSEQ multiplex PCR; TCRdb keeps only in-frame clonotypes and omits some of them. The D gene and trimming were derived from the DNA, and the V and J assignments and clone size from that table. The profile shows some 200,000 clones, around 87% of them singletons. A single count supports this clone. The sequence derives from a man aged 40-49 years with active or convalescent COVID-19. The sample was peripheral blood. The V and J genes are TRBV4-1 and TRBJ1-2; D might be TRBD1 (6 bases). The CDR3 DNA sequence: TGCGCCAGCAGCCTCACGACCGGGTACGAACAGGGAGCCTATGGCTACACCTTC. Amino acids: CASSLTTGYEQGAYGYTF.